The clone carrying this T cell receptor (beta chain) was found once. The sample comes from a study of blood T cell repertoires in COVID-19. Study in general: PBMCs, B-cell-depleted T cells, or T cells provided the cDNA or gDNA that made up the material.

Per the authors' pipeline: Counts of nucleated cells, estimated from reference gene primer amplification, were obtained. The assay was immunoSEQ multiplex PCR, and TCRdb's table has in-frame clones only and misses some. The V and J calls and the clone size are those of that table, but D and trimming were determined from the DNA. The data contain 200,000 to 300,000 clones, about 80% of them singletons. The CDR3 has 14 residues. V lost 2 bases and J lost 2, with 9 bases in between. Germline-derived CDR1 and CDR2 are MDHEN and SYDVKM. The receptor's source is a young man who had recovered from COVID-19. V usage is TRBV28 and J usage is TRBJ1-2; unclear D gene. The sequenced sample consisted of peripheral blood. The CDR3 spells CASSLQTVNYGYTF. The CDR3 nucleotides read TGTGCCAGCAGTTTACAAACAGTGAACTATGGCTACACCTTC.